The TCR beta chain under discussion was sequenced for a study of T cell changes during pregnancy in multiple sclerosis. Method: immunoSEQ multiplex PCR; TCRdb's copy keeps in-frame clones and lacks some. The data hold fewer than 85,000 clones, with approximately 94% observed a single time. V lost 9 bases and J lost 8; bases outside the gene matches: 1. The CDR3 spans 10 residues. CDR1 is SNHLY, CDR2 FYNNEI, per germline. This chain joins TRBV2 and TRBJ2-1, with 7 bases aligning to TRBD1. The specimen comprised peripheral blood, sampled in the third trimester of pregnancy. The clonotype comes from a female donor with multiple sclerosis, enrolled in a pregnancy study. The CDR3 sequence is CARDRDEQFF. The CDR3 nucleotides are TGTGCCAGAGACAGGGATGAGCAGTTCTTC.